Included here is one TCR beta chain sequence, with context. In the authors' methods: Amplification from reference gene primers served as the basis for estimated nucleated cell counts. The data were produced by immunoSEQ multiplex PCR, yet TCRdb's version contains in-frame clones alone and is incomplete. The D gene and trimming were derived from the DNA, and the V and J assignments and clone size from that table. The profile covers about 61,000 clones, with 85% to 90% appearing a single time and less than 20% taken by the ten largest. The data derive from a study of blood T cell repertoires in COVID-19. J lost 7 bases, V lost 5 bases, and 7 bases had no gene match. There are 14 residues in the CDR3. Germline CDR1 and CDR2: MDHEN and SYDVKM.

This receptor was identified in a woman older than 75 with active COVID-19. V and J are TRBV28 and TRBJ1-5, with TRBD1 matching 8 bases. Sample: peripheral blood. The CDR3 here is CASSIRDRQQPQHF. DNA of the CDR3: TGTGCCAGCAGTATCCGGGACAGGCAACAGCCCCAGCATTTT.